The source of this TCR beta chain is a study of T cells in Graves' hyperthyroidism and ophthalmopathy. On the study more broadly: Peripheral blood collection took place at initial diagnosis, before any treatment.

Amplification of TCR beta CDR3 regions used RNA as the template. First-round RT-PCR with HTBI primers amplified the TCR CDR3 region. TCRdb processed the multiplex PCR reads anew with MiXCR; each CDR3 protein has one entry. The sample has a few hundred thousand distinct CDR3 sequences; roughly 18% are singletons. Not enrolled were patients with uncontrolled infection, other autoimmune disease, pregnancy or lactation. Clinicians diagnosed patients from clinical symptoms, serum thyroxine and TRAb, thyroid ultrasound and orbital computed tomography. CDR3 length equals 19 residues. After removal of 0 bases from V and 0 bases from J, the junction contained 8 bases not matched to a gene. Germline V gene data show CDR1 as SGDLS and CDR2 as YYNGEE.

This clonotype was obtained from a woman aged 45-65 years with Graves' hyperthyroidism. Sequencing input: blood. This chain connects TRBV9 to TRBJ2-1; 11 bases align to TRBD2. The CDR3 loop is CASSVGGASGGSSYNEQFF. The CDR3 coding sequence is TGTGCCAGCAGCGTAGGTGGGGCTAGCGGGGGGTCCTCCTACAATGAGCAGTTCTTC.